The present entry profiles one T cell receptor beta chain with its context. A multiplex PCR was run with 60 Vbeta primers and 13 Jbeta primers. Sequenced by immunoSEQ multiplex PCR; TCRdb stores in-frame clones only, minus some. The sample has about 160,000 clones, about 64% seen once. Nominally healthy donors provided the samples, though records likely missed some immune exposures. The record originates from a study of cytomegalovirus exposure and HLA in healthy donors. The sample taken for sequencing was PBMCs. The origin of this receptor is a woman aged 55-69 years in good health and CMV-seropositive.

Here the CDR3 reads CASLTSGRDNEQFF. CDR3 bases: TGTGCCAGTCTGACTAGCGGGAGGGACAATGAGCAGTTCTTC. V gene TRBV25-1 combines with J gene TRBJ2-1; 14 positions agree with TRBD2. This CDR3 contains 14 residues. V trimming: 9 bases; J trimming: 5 bases; junction bases outside the gene matches: 3. Looked up from germline, CDR1 is MGHDK and CDR2 is SYGVNS.